The 14 T cell receptor beta chains listed next were all sequenced from one sample in a study of shared clonotypes between healthy human individuals. TCRdb's table, derived via immunoSEQ multiplex PCR, lists solely in-frame clones and lacks some. The table includes about 2.3 million clones, over 90% detected once. The material sequenced was naive CD4+ T cells from PBMCs. Indicated subset: CD45RA+ positively selected. Receptor source: a man between 18 and 29 years old in good health. Some clones in this sample may be carry-over from other donors' samples.

The V and J genes are TRBV10-1 and TRBJ2-7, with D unclear. Germline V gene sequence: CDR1 WNHNN, CDR2 SYGVQD (reference sequence). With 5 bases removed from V and 0 bases from J, the gap between germline ends came to 5 bases. This CDR3 spans 12 amino acids. The CDR3 sequence: CASSLSSYEQYF. CDR3 sequence (DNA): TGCGCCAGCAGTCTCAGCTCCTACGAGCAGTACTTC.

This clone was observed once. The rearrangement uses TRBV18 and TRBJ2-5; 11 nucleotides line up with TRBD1. Germline V lookup: CDR1 KGHSH, CDR2 LQKENI. The CDR3 covers 19 residues. V shed 6 bases and J 1 base; nucleotides not matched to a gene: 16. CDR3 bases: TGTGCCAGCTCGCAACTGGCATTCCGGGACAGGGGGAGCCAAGAGACCCAGTACTTC. Residues: CASSQLAFRDRGSQETQYF. The full variable domain, in which reference TRBV18 and TRBJ2-5 provide the parts outside the CDR3, is NAGVMQNPRHLVRRRGQEARLRCSPMKGHSHVYWYRQLPEEGLKFMVYLQKENIIDESGMPKERFSAEFPKEGPSILRIQQVVRGDSAAYFCASSQLAFRDRGSQETQYFGPGTRLLVL.

CDR3 sequence reads: CASSSQSQTSTDTQYF. CDR3 bases: TGTGCCAGCAGCTCCCAATCACAGACTAGCACAGATACGCAGTATTTT. V and J are TRBV7-2 and TRBJ2-3; D is unclear. The germline V gene encodes CDR1 SGHTA and CDR2 FQGNSA. The CDR3 has 16 amino acids. V dropped 4 bases and J dropped 0 bases, with 14 bases sitting between them.

In its sample, this clone was seen a few times. This chain joins TRBV30 and TRBJ1-4, with 7 bases identical to TRBD1. There are 12 residues in the CDR3. Trimming removed 1 base from V and 11 bases from J; junction bases left unmatched: 4. Germline V gene data show CDR1 as GTSNPN and CDR2 as SVGIG (reference sequence). Here the CDR3 reads CAWSATGVKLFF. Here the CDR3 DNA reads TGTGCCTGGAGTGCAACAGGGGTTAAACTGTTTTTT.

In this sample, this clone turned up a few times. The V call is TRBV5-6, the J call TRBJ1-5; D remains ambiguous. Germline CDR1 SGHDT, CDR2 YYEEEE. V dropped 1 base and J dropped 7 bases, with 21 bases sitting between them. The CDR3 is 17 amino acids. This CDR3 is CASSLWKGPGVQQPQHF. CDR3 DNA sequence: TGTGCCAGCAGCTTGTGGAAAGGACCGGGAGTTCAGCAGCCCCAGCATTTT.

V gene TRBV2 combines with J gene TRBJ2-1, with 12 bases fitting TRBD2. Germline V gives CDR1 SNHLY, CDR2 FYNNEI. The CDR3 is 15 residues long. V was clipped by 6 bases and J by 6 bases; unmatched bases: 6. As DNA, the CDR3 is TGTGCCAGCAGCCTAGGACTAGCGGGAATCAATGAGCAGTTCTTC. It encodes CASSLGLAGINEQFF.

This chain joins TRBV5-6 and TRBJ1-2; 7 positions match TRBD1. CDR1 is SGHDT, CDR2 YYEEEE, per germline. The CDR3 contains 19 residues. V trimming: 1 base; J trimming: 4 bases; junction bases outside the gene matches: 19. The CDR3 coding sequence is TGTGCCAGCAGCTTGATGTTGGCAGGGGGATCCTACCGTGCCTATGGCTACACCTTC. Translation: CASSLMLAGGSYRAYGYTF.

The chain combines TRBV9 with TRBJ2-2, with TRBD2 as a possible D gene (6 bases). Germline V CDR1 and CDR2: SGDLS, YYNGEE. This CDR3 region has 16 residues. Between the trimmed V and J ends, which lost 1 base and 3 bases, there was a span of 13 bases. The CDR3 sequence: CASSVSGGTHTGELFF. CDR3 DNA: TGTGCCAGCAGCGTATCGGGCGGGACGCACACCGGGGAGCTGTTTTTT.

The chain carries TRBV21-1 and TRBJ1-1; the table's D gene call, TRBD1, was not cross checked with the DNA. TRBV21-1 is a recognized pseudogene. The CDR3 length is 15 residues. The CDR3 nucleotides read TGTGCCAGCAGCAAGACCCGGGACAGGGGGACTGAAGCTTTCTTT. It encodes CASSKTRDRGTEAFF.

The rearrangement joins TRBV28 to TRBJ1-3; D may be TRBD1 (5 bases). V lost 4 bases to trimming and J lost 4 bases, with 11 bases between them. This CDR3 has 14 residues. The germline V gene encodes CDR1 MDHEN and CDR2 SYDVKM. The CDR3, as DNA: TGTGCCAGCAGTTCCCTGGGGCTCGGAAACACCATATATTTT. Residues: CASSSLGLGNTIYF.

As regards this clone: Distinct nucleotide sequences in the sample also encode this CDR3. The chain combines TRBV30 with TRBJ1-1, with no clear D. The CDR3 is 13 residues long. Germline CDR1 is GTSNPN and CDR2 is SVGIG (reference sequence). Trimming took 0 bases from V and 0 from J, leaving 5 bases between them. CDR3 residues: CAWSVTVNTEAFF. For the CDR3, the DNA is TGTGCCTGGAGTGTAACGGTGAACACTGAAGCTTTCTTT.

J is TRBJ2-1 and V is TRBV11-3; D unclear. Trimming took off 1 base at V and 6 bases at J, with 13 bases between the two ends. The CDR3 consists of 15 residues. Germline V gene sequence: CDR1 SGHNT, CDR2 YENEEA. CDR3 residues: CASSLVLAAPNEQFF. For the CDR3, the DNA is TGTGCCAGCAGCTTAGTGCTGGCAGCCCCCAATGAGCAGTTCTTC.

The chain has TRBV2 and TRBJ2-2, with D possibly TRBD1 on 6 matching bases. The V end was cut by 11 bases, the J end by 1 base, with 14 bases between. Germline-derived CDR1 and CDR2 are SNHLY and FYNNEI. This CDR3 spans 14 amino acids. CDR3 region: CAGQPRLNTGELFF. CDR3 nucleotides: TGTGCCGGACAGCCGCGGCTGAACACCGGGGAGCTGTTTTTT.

The chain couples TRBV15 to TRBJ2-6, with 8 bases matching TRBD1. Germline V lookup: CDR1 LNHNV, CDR2 YYDKDF (reference sequence). This CDR3 is 17 amino acids long. J was trimmed by 0 bases and V by 8 bases; bases with no gene match: 9. The CDR3 DNA follows: TGTGCCACCCGCCTGACAGGGGACTTCTCTGGGGCCAACGTCCTGACTTTC. Its protein product is CATRLTGDFSGANVLTF.